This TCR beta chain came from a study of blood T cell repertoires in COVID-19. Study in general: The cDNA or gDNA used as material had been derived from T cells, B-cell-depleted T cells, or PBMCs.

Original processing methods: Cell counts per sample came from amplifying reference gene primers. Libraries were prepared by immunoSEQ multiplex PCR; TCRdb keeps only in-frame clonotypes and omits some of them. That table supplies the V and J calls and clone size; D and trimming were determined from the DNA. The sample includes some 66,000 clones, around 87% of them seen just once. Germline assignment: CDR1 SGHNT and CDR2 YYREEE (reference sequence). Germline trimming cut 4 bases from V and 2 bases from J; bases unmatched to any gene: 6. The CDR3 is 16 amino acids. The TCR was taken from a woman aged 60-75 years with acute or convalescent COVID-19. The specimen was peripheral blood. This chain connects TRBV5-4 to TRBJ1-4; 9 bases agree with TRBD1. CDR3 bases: TGTGCCAGCAGCCCGGGGACAGGGTGGACTAATGAAAAACTGTTTTTT. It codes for CASSPGTGWTNEKLFF.